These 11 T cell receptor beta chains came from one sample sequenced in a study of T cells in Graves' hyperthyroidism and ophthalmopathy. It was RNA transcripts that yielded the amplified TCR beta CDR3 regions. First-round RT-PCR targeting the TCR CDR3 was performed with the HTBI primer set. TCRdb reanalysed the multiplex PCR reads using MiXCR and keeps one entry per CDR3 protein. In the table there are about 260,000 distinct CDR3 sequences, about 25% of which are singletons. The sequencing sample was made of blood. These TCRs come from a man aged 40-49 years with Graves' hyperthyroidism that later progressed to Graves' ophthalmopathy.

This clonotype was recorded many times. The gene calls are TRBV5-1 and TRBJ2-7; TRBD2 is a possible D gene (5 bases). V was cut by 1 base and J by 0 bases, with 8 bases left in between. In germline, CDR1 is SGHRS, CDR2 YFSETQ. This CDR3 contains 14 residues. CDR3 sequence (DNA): TGCGCCAGCAGCTTGTGGGAGAGCTCCTACGAGCAGTACTTC. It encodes CASSLWESSYEQYF.

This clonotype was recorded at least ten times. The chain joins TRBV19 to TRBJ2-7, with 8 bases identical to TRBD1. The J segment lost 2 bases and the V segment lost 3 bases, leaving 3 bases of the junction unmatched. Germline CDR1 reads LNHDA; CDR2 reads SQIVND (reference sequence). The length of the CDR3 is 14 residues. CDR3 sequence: CASSMRTGTYEQYF. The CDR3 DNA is TGTGCCAGTAGTATGAGGACAGGGACCTACGAGCAGTACTTC.

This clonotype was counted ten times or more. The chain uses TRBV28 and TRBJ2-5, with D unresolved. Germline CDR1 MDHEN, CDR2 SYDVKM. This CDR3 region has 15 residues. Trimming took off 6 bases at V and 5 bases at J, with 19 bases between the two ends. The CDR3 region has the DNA TGTGCCAGCAGAGCATCCCGATCCCTAATTGAGACCCAGTACTTC. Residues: CASRASRSLIETQYF.

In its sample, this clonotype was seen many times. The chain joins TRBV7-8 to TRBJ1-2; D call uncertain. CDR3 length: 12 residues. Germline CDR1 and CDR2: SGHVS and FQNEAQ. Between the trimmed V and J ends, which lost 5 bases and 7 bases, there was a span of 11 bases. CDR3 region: CASSHGRGGYTF. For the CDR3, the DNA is TGTGCCAGCAGCCACGGACGGGGTGGCTACACCTTC.

This CDR3 is CASSLQVEAFF. The DNA for the CDR3 is TGTGCCAGCAGCTTACAGGTTGAAGCTTTCTTT. The rearrangement links TRBV7-2 to TRBJ1-1; D remains ambiguous. The CDR3 has 11 amino acids. The V gene's germline CDR1 is SGHTA and CDR2 FQGNSA. Deletions cut 2 bases from V and 7 bases from J, with 5 bases between.

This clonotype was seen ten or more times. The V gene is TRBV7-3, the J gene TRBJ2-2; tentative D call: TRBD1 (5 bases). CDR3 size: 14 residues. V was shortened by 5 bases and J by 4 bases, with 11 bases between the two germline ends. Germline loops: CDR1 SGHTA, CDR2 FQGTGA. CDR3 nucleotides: TGTGCCAGCAGCCCCGTGGGGCTCACCGGGGAGCTGTTTTTT. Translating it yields CASSPVGLTGELFF.

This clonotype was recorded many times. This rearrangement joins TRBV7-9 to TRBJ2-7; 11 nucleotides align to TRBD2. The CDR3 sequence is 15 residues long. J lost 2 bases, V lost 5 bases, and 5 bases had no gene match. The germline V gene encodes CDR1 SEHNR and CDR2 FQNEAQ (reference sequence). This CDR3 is CASSPTSGITYEQYF. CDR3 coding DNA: TGTGCCAGCAGCCCGACTAGCGGGATAACCTACGAGCAGTACTTC.

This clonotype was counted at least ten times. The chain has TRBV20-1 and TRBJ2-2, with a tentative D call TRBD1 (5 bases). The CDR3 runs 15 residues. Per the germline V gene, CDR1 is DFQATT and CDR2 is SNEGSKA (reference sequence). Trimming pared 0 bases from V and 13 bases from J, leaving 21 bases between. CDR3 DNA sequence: TGCAGTGCTAGAGATGGCAGGGATCCTGCGCCCGGGCTGTTTTTT. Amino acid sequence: CSARDGRDPAPGLFF.

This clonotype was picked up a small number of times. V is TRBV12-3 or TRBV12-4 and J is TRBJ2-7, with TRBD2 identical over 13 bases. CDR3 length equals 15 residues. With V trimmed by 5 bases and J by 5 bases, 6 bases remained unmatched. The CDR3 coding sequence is TGTGCCAGCAGTACGACTAGCGGGAGGACCAACGAGCAGTACTTC. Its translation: CASSTTSGRTNEQYF.

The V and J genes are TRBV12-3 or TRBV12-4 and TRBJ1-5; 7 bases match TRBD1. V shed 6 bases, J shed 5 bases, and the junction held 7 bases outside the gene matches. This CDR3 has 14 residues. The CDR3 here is CASRETGYDQPQHF. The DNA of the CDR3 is TGTGCCAGCAGAGAGACAGGGTACGATCAGCCCCAGCATTTT.

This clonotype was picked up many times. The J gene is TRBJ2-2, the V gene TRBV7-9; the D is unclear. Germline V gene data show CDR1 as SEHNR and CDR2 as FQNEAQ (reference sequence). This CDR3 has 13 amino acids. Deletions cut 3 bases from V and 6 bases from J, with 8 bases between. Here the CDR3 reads CASSFRRAGELFF. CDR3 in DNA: TGTGCCAGCAGCTTCCGGCGAGCCGGGGAGCTGTTTTTT. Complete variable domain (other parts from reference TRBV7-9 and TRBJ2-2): DTGVSQNPRHKITKRGQNVTFRCDPISEHNRLYWYRQTLGQGPEFLTYFQNEAQLEKSRLLSDRFSAERPKGSFSTLEIQRTEQGDSAMYLCASSFRRAGELFFGEGSRLTVL.